The source of this T cell receptor (beta chain) is a study of blood T cell repertoires in COVID-19. Study in general: COVID-19 samples, acute and convalescent, were from the United States, Italy and Spain. The analysed material was cDNA or gDNA that came from T cells, B-cell-depleted T cells, or PBMCs.

The V end was cut by 1 base, the J end by 12 bases, with 7 bases between. The CDR3 runs to 11 residues. Germline CDR1 and CDR2: SEHNR and FQNEAQ (reference sequence). As handled by the study authors: Amplification from reference gene primers served as the basis for estimated nucleated cell counts. Sequenced by immunoSEQ multiplex PCR; TCRdb stores in-frame clones only, minus some. The V and J calls and the clone size are those of that table, but D and trimming were determined from the DNA. The sample records some 300,000 clones, 88% being singletons. The specimen was peripheral blood. The source of this sequence is a woman aged 25-40 years who had recovered from COVID-19. The rearrangement links TRBV7-9 to TRBJ2-1; D remains ambiguous. Here the CDR3 DNA reads TGTGCCAGCAGCTTAGATGCACTGCAGTTCTTC. This gives the protein CASSLDALQFF. The full variable domain, in which reference TRBV7-9 and TRBJ2-1 provide the parts outside the CDR3, is DTGVSQNPRHKITKRGQNVTFRCDPISEHNRLYWYRQTLGQGPEFLTYFQNEAQLEKSRLLSDRFSAERPKGSFSTLEIQRTEQGDSAMYLCASSLDALQFFGPGTRLTVL.